This T cell receptor (beta chain) is drawn from a study of blood T cell repertoires in COVID-19. About the research overall: Both acute and convalescent COVID-19 samples were obtained from the United States, Italy and Spain. Sources were T cells, B-cell-depleted T cells, or PBMCs; the material itself was cDNA or gDNA.

The CDR3 is made up of 11 amino acids. V was cut by 4 bases and J by 6 bases, with 5 bases left in between. In the authors' methods: The assay estimated nucleated cells by amplifying reference gene primers. The repertoire was sequenced with immunoSEQ multiplex PCR; TCRdb's copy has only in-frame clones and lacks some. Clone size and the V and J calls come from that table; the DNA yielded D and trimming. Found here are 40,000 or so clones, around 83% of them singletons; the top ten hold around 24%. Sequenced input: peripheral blood. The receptor was derived from a human donor with acute or convalescent COVID-19. The donor label of this sample is uncertain. The chain combines TRBV12-3 or TRBV12-4 with TRBJ2-3; unclear D gene. CDR3 protein: CASSYKDTQYF. CDR3 DNA: TGTGCCAGCAGTTACAAGGATACGCAGTATTTT.